The 8 T cell receptor beta chains in this list originate from one sample, sequenced in a study of cytomegalovirus exposure and HLA in healthy donors. Amplification used 60 Vbeta primers and 13 Jbeta primers. The method was immunoSEQ multiplex PCR; TCRdb's version includes in-frame clones alone and lacks a portion of them. The data show around 110,000 clones, 50% to 75% seen once. Input material: PBMCs. Receptors were obtained from a woman between 35 and 50 years old in good health and CMV-seropositive.

The chain carries TRBV6-5 and TRBJ2-7; no firm D call. This CDR3 region has 12 residues. CDR1 and CDR2 from the germline V gene are MNHEY and SVGAGI. V was cut by 4 bases and J by 4 bases, with 8 bases left in between. The CDR3 DNA reads TGTGCCAGCAGTTCAAGAGGTTACGAGCAGTACTTC. Protein sequence: CASSSRGYEQYF.

The V and J genes are TRBV19 and TRBJ2-2; TRBD2 matches at 13 bases. The CDR3 length is 16 residues. Germline CDR1 is LNHDA and CDR2 is SQIVND (reference sequence). The trim removed 3 bases at V and 5 bases at J, leaving 3 bases unmatched. The CDR3 spells CASSIQTSGRTGELFF. CDR3 in DNA: TGTGCCAGTAGTATCCAGACTAGCGGGAGGACCGGGGAGCTGTTTTTT.

The gene calls are TRBV10-1 and TRBJ2-7; TRBD1 matches 11 bases. Germline values: CDR1 WNHNN, CDR2 SYGVQD (reference sequence). V was clipped by 7 bases and J by 5 bases; unmatched bases: 4. The CDR3 is 13 residues long. The DNA of the CDR3 is TGCGCCAGCACCTCGGGACAGGGGGACGAGCAGTACTTC. Translated: CASTSGQGDEQYF.

This clone was observed a single time. The V call is TRBV2, the J call TRBJ1-1; no firm D call. Deletions cut 1 base from V and 0 bases from J, with 3 bases between. Germline CDR1 and CDR2: SNHLY and FYNNEI. The CDR3 runs to 13 residues. Here the CDR3 DNA reads TGTGCCAGCAGTGAAGGTATGAACACTGAAGCTTTCTTT. Its protein product is CASSEGMNTEAFF.

This chain connects TRBV10-2 to TRBJ1-1, with 9 bases that match TRBD1. The CDR3 extends over 18 amino acids. The V segment lost 2 bases and the J segment 3 bases; nucleotides outside the gene matches: 13. Germline values: CDR1 WSHSY, CDR2 SAAADI. CDR3 bases: TGCGCCAGCAGTGAGCCCGGACAGGGGATAAGGATGGACACTGAAGCTTTCTTT. Its protein product is CASSEPGQGIRMDTEAFF.

V and J are TRBV7-3 and TRBJ2-5; 7 nucleotides match TRBD2. Germline V gives CDR1 SGHTA, CDR2 FQGTGA. This CDR3 contains 15 residues. V lost 5 bases to trimming and J lost 5 bases; unmatched junction nucleotides: 11. This CDR3 is CASSHGDGRGETQYF. Written as DNA, the CDR3 is TGTGCCAGCAGCCACGGGGACGGGCGGGGGGAGACCCAGTACTTC.

This clone was seen only once. The chain carries TRBV19 and TRBJ2-7, with 8 positions matching TRBD2. The CDR3 has 15 residues. Germline V gene lookup returns CDR1 LNHDA and CDR2 SQIVND (reference sequence). Trimming removed 1 base from V and 7 bases from J; junction bases left unmatched: 9. The DNA of the CDR3 is TGTGCCAGTAGTATAGGCCCCGGGAGGGCGGATGAGCAGTACTTC. Its translation: CASSIGPGRADEQYF.

The chain is built from TRBV7-9 and TRBJ1-2; D might be TRBD1 (5 bases). V was cut by 5 bases and J by 8 bases, with 15 bases left in between. The CDR3 runs 13 residues. CDR1 is SEHNR and CDR2 is FQNEAQ in the germline V gene (reference sequence). CDR3 sequence (DNA): TGTGCCAGCAGCGGAGCGGGGGGTTACGGCTACACCTTC. Translated, it gives CASSGAGGYGYTF.